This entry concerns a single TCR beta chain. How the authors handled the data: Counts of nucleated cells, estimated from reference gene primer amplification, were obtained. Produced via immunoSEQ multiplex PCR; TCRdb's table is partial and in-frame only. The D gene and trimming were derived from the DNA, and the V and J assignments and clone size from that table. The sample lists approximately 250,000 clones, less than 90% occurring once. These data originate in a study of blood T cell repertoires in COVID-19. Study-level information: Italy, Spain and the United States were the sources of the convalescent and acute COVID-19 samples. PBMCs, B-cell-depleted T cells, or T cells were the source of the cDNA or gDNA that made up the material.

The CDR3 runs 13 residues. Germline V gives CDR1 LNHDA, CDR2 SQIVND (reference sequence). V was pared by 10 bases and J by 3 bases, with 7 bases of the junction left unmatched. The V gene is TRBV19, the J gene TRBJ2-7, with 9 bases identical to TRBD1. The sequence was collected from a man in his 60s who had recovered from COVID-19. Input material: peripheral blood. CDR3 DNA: TGTGCCACTGCCGGGACAGGGAGCTACGAGCAGTACTTC. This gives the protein CATAGTGSYEQYF.